The 4 T cell receptor beta chains presented below share a single source sample, sequenced in a study of T cells in women clearing cervical HPV infection. The method was immunoSEQ multiplex PCR; TCRdb's version includes in-frame clones alone and lacks a portion of them. Here the sample table reports about 20,000 clones. Sequencing was done on a sample of blood buffy coat. Receptor source: a woman between 18 and 70 years old with a cervical HPV16 infection that either progressed to CIN3+ or cleared (not recorded which).

A note on this clone: The read finishes 3 residues shy of the CDR3 end, and the germline J gene is used to complete it. The V and J genes are TRBV2 and TRBJ1-5, with D hard to call. Trimming left V 2 bases short and J 7 bases short, with 12 bases between. Germline CDR1 SNHLY, CDR2 FYNNEI. The CDR3 has 14 residues. CDR3 amino acids: CASSESGKFQPQHF. Partial CDR3 DNA: TGTGCCAGCAGTGAATCGGGGAAATTCCAGCCC.

Details on this clone: The read gets to within 3 residues of the CDR3 end, and the germline J gene fills in the rest. V and J are TRBV20-1 and TRBJ1-6; the D gene is possibly TRBD1 (6 bases). Germline loops: CDR1 DFQATT, CDR2 SNEGSKA (reference sequence). The CDR3 sequence is 13 residues long. The germline V and J ends were trimmed by 5 bases and 4 bases, with 9 bases remaining between them. Incomplete CDR3 DNA: TGCAGTGCTCCGGGACAATATAATTCACCC. It codes for CSAPGQYNSP. The entire CDR3 is CSAPGQYNSPLHF.

Concerning this clone: The read terminates 3 residues ahead of where the CDR3 ends, so the germline J gene completes it. J is TRBJ2-1 and V is TRBV6-1, with D possibly matching TRBD1 (6 bases). Germline values: CDR1 MNHNS, CDR2 SASEGT. V was clipped by 2 bases and J by 7 bases, with 18 bases between them. The CDR3 extends over 16 amino acids. CDR3 DNA (partial): TGTGCCAGCAGTGAAAACGTGGGGGCAGGCGGGAATGAG. It yields the protein CASSENVGAGGNE. The full CDR3 is CASSENVGAGGNEQFF.

For this clone: Germline is not matched at one junction end, which may reflect a read error. Sequencing ends 3 residues short of the CDR3 end; the germline J gene provides the rest. The V gene is TRBV4-2, the J gene TRBJ1-1, with 7 nucleotides matching TRBD1. Germline CDR1 is LGHNA and CDR2 is YNFKEQ. The CDR3 is 15 residues long. This CDR3 is CASSQEEGARTEAFF. The part of the CDR3 DNA that was read is TGCGCCAGCAGCCAAGAAGAGGGGGCGCGCACTGAA.